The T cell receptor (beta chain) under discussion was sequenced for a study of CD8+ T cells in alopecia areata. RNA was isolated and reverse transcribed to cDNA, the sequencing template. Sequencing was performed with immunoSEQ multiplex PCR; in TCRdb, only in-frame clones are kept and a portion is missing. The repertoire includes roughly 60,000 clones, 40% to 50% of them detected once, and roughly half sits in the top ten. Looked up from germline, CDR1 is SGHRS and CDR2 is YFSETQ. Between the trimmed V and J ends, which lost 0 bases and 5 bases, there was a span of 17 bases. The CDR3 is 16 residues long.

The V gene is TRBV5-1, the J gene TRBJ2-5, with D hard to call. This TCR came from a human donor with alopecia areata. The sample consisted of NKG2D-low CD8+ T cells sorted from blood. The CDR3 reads CASSLEAAALEETQYF. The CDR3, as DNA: TGCGCCAGCAGCTTGGAGGCCGCAGCGTTGGAGGAGACCCAGTACTTC. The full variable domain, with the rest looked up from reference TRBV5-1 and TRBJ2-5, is KAGVTQTPRYLIKTRGQQVTLSCSPISGHRSVSWYQQTPGQGLQFLFEYFSETQRNKGNFPGRFSGRQFSNSRSEMNVSTLELGDSALYLCASSLEAAALEETQYFGPGTRLLVL.